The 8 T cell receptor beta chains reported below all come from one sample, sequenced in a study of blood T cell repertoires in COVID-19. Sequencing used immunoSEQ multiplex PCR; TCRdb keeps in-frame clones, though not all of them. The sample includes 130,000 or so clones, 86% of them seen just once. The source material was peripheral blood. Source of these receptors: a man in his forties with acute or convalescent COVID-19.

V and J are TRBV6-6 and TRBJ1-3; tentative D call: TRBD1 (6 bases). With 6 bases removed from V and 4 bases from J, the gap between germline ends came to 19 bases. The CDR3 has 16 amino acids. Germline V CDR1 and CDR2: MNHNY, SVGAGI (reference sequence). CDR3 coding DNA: TGTGCCAGCAGGCAGACCCAACAGGGATCGGGAAACACCATATATTTT. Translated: CASRQTQQGSGNTIYF.

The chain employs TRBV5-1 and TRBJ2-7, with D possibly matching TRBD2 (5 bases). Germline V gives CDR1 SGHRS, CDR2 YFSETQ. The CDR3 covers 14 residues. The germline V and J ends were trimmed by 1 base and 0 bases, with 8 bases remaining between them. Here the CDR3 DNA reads TGCGCCAGCAGCTTGAATCGGGACTCCTACGAGCAGTACTTC. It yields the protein CASSLNRDSYEQYF.

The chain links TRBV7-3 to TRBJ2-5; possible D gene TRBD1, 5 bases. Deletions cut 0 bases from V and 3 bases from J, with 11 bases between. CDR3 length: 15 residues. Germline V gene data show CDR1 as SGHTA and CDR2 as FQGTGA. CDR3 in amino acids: CASSLTPGWEETQYF. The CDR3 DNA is TGTGCCAGCAGCTTAACCCCAGGGTGGGAAGAGACCCAGTACTTC.

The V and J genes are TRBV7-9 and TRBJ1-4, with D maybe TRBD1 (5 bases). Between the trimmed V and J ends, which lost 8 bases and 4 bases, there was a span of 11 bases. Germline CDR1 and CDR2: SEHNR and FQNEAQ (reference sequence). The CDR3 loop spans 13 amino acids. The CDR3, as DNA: TGTGCCAGCTCCCGGGGGGGTAATGAAAAACTGTTTTTT. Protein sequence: CASSRGGNEKLFF.

In DNA form, the CDR3 reads TGTGCCAGCAGTGCCCTGGACAGATCCTACGAGCAGTACTTC. Protein: CASSALDRSYEQYF. The V call is TRBV28, the J call TRBJ2-7, with D possibly TRBD1 on 6 matching bases. The V gene lost 5 bases and the J gene lost 1 base, with 12 bases spanning the gap. Germline V gene sequence: CDR1 MDHEN, CDR2 SYDVKM. This CDR3 has 14 residues.

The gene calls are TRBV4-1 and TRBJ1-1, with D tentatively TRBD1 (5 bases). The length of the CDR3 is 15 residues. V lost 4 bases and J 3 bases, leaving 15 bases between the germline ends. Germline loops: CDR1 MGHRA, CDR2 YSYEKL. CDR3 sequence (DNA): TGCGCCAGCAGCCCAACGAGCAGGGAACACACTGAAGCTTTCTTT. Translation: CASSPTSREHTEAFF.

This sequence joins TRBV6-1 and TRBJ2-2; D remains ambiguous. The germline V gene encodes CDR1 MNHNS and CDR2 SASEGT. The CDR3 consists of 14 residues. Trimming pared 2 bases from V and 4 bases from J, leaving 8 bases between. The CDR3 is CASSERRVTGELFF. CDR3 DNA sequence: TGTGCCAGCAGTGAACGTCGGGTCACCGGGGAGCTGTTTTTT.

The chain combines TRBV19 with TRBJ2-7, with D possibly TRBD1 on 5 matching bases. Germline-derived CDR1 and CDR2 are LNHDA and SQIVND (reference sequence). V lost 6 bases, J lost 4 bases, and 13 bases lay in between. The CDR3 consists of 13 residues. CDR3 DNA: TGTGCCAGTAGCCCAGACAGAGCTTACGAGCAGTACTTC. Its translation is CASSPDRAYEQYF.